What follows are 3 T cell receptor beta chains derived from one specimen sequenced in a study of cytomegalovirus exposure and HLA in healthy donors. The PCR made use of 60 Vbeta and 13 Jbeta primers. Sequencing used immunoSEQ multiplex PCR; TCRdb keeps in-frame clones, though not all of them. The profile covers about 160,000 clones, with approximately 80% appearing a single time and approximately 6.5% taken by the ten largest. Sample: PBMCs. The receptor set was obtained from a male donor in good health and CMV-seropositive.

This chain connects TRBV29-1 to TRBJ1-1; no clear D. Trimming left V 6 bases short and J 2 bases short, with 16 bases between. The CDR3 has 14 residues. CDR1 and CDR2 (germline): SQVTM, ANQGSEA. CDR3 sequence reads: CSVISLQTNTEAFF. CDR3 DNA sequence: TGCAGCGTGATATCCCTCCAGACTAACACTGAAGCTTTCTTT.

V usage is TRBV13 and J usage is TRBJ1-2; a possible D gene is TRBD1 (5 bases). The germline gives CDR1 PRHDT, CDR2 FYEKMQ (reference sequence). This CDR3 is 14 amino acids long. V lost 5 bases, J lost 8 bases, and 18 bases lay in between. CDR3 sequence (DNA): TGTGCCAGCAGCCCCGGGAGGGGCCCCGACGGCTACACCTTC. Residues: CASSPGRGPDGYTF.

The CDR3 sequence: CATTGQGGTGELFF. The CDR3, as DNA: TGTGCCACCACGGGACAGGGAGGCACCGGGGAGCTGTTTTTT. This chain joins TRBV18 and TRBJ2-2, with 9 bases lining up with TRBD1. This CDR3 contains 14 residues. CDR1 is KGHSH and CDR2 is LQKENI in the germline V gene. The trim removed 10 bases at V and 4 bases at J, leaving 7 bases unmatched.